A selection of T cell receptor beta chains follows, all from one sample in a study of control samples from healthy donors and cancer patients. Clones were sequenced by immunoSEQ multiplex PCR, and TCRdb holds only the in-frame ones, with some missing. The sample shows some 90,000 clones, about 85% of them seen only once. The sequencing sample was made of blood. Receptors originate from a woman between 50 and 59 years old in good health. Each CDR3 is given with its conserved first and last residue. The order of the fields is V gene, clone size, D gene, J gene, CDR3 DNA, CDR3 protein. The D gene is left open where the match is weak. Clone size is stated in some rows and not others, as once, few, many or a class when expanded.

>TRBV6-6|once|.|TRBJ2-7
TGTGCCAGCAGTTACGAGTCGGGGAACCACGAGCAGTACTTC
CASSYESGNHEQYF
>TRBV5-8|.|.|TRBJ2-5
TGTGCCAGCAGCCCGGGGGACGGGACGCCGCTCCAAGAGACCCAGTACTTC
CASSPGDGTPLQETQYF
>TRBV6-1|.|.|TRBJ2-7
TGTGCCAGCAGTGAGAACAGGGCGTACGAGCAGTACTTC
CASSENRAYEQYF
>TRBV27|.|TRBD1|TRBJ2-1
TGTGCCAGCCCAACTCAAACCCCGGGACAGGGTTACAATGAGCAGTTCTTC
CASPTQTPGQGYNEQFF
>TRBV7-9|.|TRBD2|TRBJ2-5
TGTGCCAGCAGCTTAATTACAGGGACTAGCGGGAGGTTAGAGACCCAGTACTTC
CASSLITGTSGRLETQYF
>TRBV7-3|.|.|TRBJ1-2
TGTGCCAGCAGCTTAAATGCCGGCGGGGACTATGGCTACACCTTC
CASSLNAGGDYGYTF
>TRBV2|.|.|TRBJ1-1
TGTGCCAGCAGGGGAGTCCAAGGGAACACTGAAGCTTTCTTT
CASRGVQGNTEAFF
>TRBV29-1|once|.|TRBJ2-7
TGCAGCGTTGAAAAAGCGCCGTACGAGCAGTACTTC
CSVEKAPYEQYF
>TRBV6-2/TRBV6-3|few|TRBD2|TRBJ2-1
TGTGCCAGCAGTTCCGGGACTAGCGGTATTTACAGGGAGCAGTTCTTC
CASSSGTSGIYREQFF
>TRBV6-5|.|TRBD1|TRBJ1-2
TGTGCCAGCAGTTACGCGGGGACAGGGCTCTATGGCTACACCTTC
CASSYAGTGLYGYTF
>TRBV7-2|.|TRBD2|TRBJ2-7
TGTGCCAGCAGCCGCGGGGGGAGGGCTTTCTCCTACGAGCAGTACTTC
CASSRGGRAFSYEQYF
>TRBV2|once|.|TRBJ2-1
TGTGCCACCCGGCTAGCGACCTACAATGAGCAGTTCTTC
CATRLATYNEQFF
>TRBV6-6|.|TRBD2|TRBJ2-3
TGTGCCAGCAGTTACACCACTAGCGGGGTTTTAGATACGCAGTATTTT
CASSYTTSGVLDTQYF
>TRBV6-5|.|TRBD2|TRBJ2-1
TGTGCCAGCAGGCGGACTAGCGGAGTTAATGAGCAGTTCTTC
CASRRTSGVNEQFF
>TRBV7-8|few|.|TRBJ1-6
TGTGCCAGCAGCCCCGGACGGAGCTCCTATAATTCACCCCTCCACTTT
CASSPGRSSYNSPLHF
>TRBV12-5|.|.|TRBJ2-7
TGTGCTAGTGGTTTGGACAGGACCCCTACGATGGAGCGGTACGAGCAGTACTTC
CASGLDRTPTMERYEQYF
>TRBV3-1/TRBV3-2|.|.|TRBJ2-1
TGTGCCAGCAGCCAAGCAAATGAGCAGTTCTTC
CASSQANEQFF
>TRBV13|.|.|TRBJ1-2
TGTGCCAGCAGCTTTGGTCGGGACGGACTTTACTATGGCTACACCTTC
CASSFGRDGLYYGYTF
>TRBV6-1|.|.|TRBJ2-5
TGTGCCAGCAGTGAAGCACAGGGATGGCAAGAGACCCAGTACTTC
CASSEAQGWQETQYF
>TRBV12-3/TRBV12-4|.|TRBD2|TRBJ2-5
TGTGCCAGCAGTTTTAGCGGGGAGACCCAGTACTTC
CASSFSGETQYF
>TRBV20-1|.|TRBD1|TRBJ1-5
TGCAGTGCTAGTGGTGCCGGAGGGGGGACAGACAATCAGCCCCAGCATTTT
CSASGAGGGTDNQPQHF
>TRBV6-2/TRBV6-3|.|.|TRBJ2-1
TGTGCCAGCAGCCACAGGGTAAGTGGCTACAATGAGCAGTTCTTC
CASSHRVSGYNEQFF
>TRBV7-9|once|.|TRBJ1-2
TGTGCCAGCAGCTCAGGGGAAGGCTACACCTTC
CASSSGEGYTF
>TRBV7-9|.|TRBD2|TRBJ2-7
TGTGCCAGCAGCCTGGGACTAGCGGGCTACGAGCAGTACTTC
CASSLGLAGYEQYF
>TRBV2|.|TRBD2|TRBJ2-3
TGTGCCAGCAGTGAGACTAGCGGGGGGGCGTATAGCACAGATACGCAGTATTTT
CASSETSGGAYSTDTQYF
>TRBV6-2/TRBV6-3|.|.|TRBJ1-1
TGTGCCAGCAGTTACTCGGTACAAATGAACACTGAAGCTTTCTTT
CASSYSVQMNTEAFF
>TRBV11-2|.|TRBD2|TRBJ2-7
TGTGCCAGCAGCTTAAGGGGGGGGGCTAGCGGGCTCTACGAGCAGTACTTC
CASSLRGGASGLYEQYF
>TRBV4-1|few|.|TRBJ1-1
TGCGCCAGCAGCCAATGGGCCCCACTAGTAAACACTGAAGCTTTCTTT
CASSQWAPLVNTEAFF
>TRBV7-8|.|.|TRBJ2-7
TGTGCCAGCAGCTCAGGTCCGACTCAGGAGCAGTACTTC
CASSSGPTQEQYF
>TRBV10-2|.|TRBD2|TRBJ2-7
TGCGCCAGCAGTGAGTCGGGGGGGTCCTACGAGCAGTACTTC
CASSESGGSYEQYF
>TRBV3-1/TRBV3-2|.|TRBD2|TRBJ2-3
TGTGCCAGCAGCCAAGATCCCAGCGGGGGTTCAGTAGATACGCAGTATTTT
CASSQDPSGGSVDTQYF
>TRBV6-5|.|TRBD1|TRBJ2-7
TGTGCCAGCAGTTACTCGTCCAGGGGGCGAAACGAGCAGTACTTC
CASSYSSRGRNEQYF
>TRBV19|.|TRBD1|TRBJ1-1
TGTGCCAGTAGCCGGAGGGGGCCGTGGGACTTGAACACTGAAGCTTTCTTT
CASSRRGPWDLNTEAFF
>TRBV4-3|.|TRBD2|TRBJ2-2
TGCGCCAGCAGCCAAGATATTTCTAGCGGGGGTCGGGCCGGGGAGCTGTTTTTT
CASSQDISSGGRAGELFF
>TRBV19|once|TRBD2|TRBJ2-3
TGTGCCAGTAGTAACCCGACTAGCGGGGGGGGGACAGATACGCAGTATTTT
CASSNPTSGGGTDTQYF
>TRBV5-6|once|.|TRBJ2-1
TGTGCCAGCAGCTTGGGCCTAGCTGGCAATGAGCAGTTCTTC
CASSLGLAGNEQFF
>TRBV7-2|.|.|TRBJ2-1
TGTGCCAGCAGCAAGACACGGGGTGAGCAGTTCTTC
CASSKTRGEQFF
>TRBV4-2|.|.|TRBJ1-2
TGTGCCAGCAGCCAAGCAAAAAGTTGGCCCCGGGTTGGGTATGGCTACACCTTC
CASSQAKSWPRVGYGYTF
>TRBV19|.|.|TRBJ1-2
TGTGCCAGTAGCCCAAGGGACAAGAACTATGGCTACACCTTC
CASSPRDKNYGYTF
>TRBV6-5|.|.|TRBJ1-5
TGTGCCAGCAGTTCAGACGAGACAGGTAATCAGCCCCAGCATTTT
CASSSDETGNQPQHF
>TRBV11-2|.|.|TRBJ2-1
TGTGCCAGCAGCTCGCGAAGTGGTAGTGGCAATGAGCAGTTCTTC
CASSSRSGSGNEQFF
>TRBV10-3|.|.|TRBJ2-1
TGTGCCATCAGTGAGTCATCTACCGACAATGAGCAGTTCTTC
CAISESSTDNEQFF
>TRBV4-3|.|TRBD2|TRBJ2-1
TGCGCCAGCAGCCAACGACTAGCGGGAGACTTGGGCTCCTACAATGAGCAGTTCTTC
CASSQRLAGDLGSYNEQFF
>TRBV3-1/TRBV3-2|.|TRBD2|TRBJ2-7
TGTGCCAGCAGCCAAGCCCAGCGGGGTTACGAGCAGTACTTC
CASSQAQRGYEQYF
>TRBV19|once|TRBD2|TRBJ2-1
TGTGCCAGTCGGGGACTAGCGGGGTCCAATGAGCAGTTCTTC
CASRGLAGSNEQFF
>TRBV7-8|.|TRBD1|TRBJ1-5
TGTGCCAGCGGGAGCGACAGGGGAGGACAGCCCCAGCATTTT
CASGSDRGGQPQHF
>TRBV3-1/TRBV3-2|.|TRBD2|TRBJ2-3
TGTGCCAGCAGCCAAGTCCTAGCGGTACGTAAAGGCGGCACAGATACGCAGTATTTT
CASSQVLAVRKGGTDTQYF
>TRBV28|.|TRBD1|TRBJ1-2
TGTGCCAGCAGGGAGACAGGGGGTGACTATGGCTACACCTTC
CASRETGGDYGYTF
>TRBV25-1|.|.|TRBJ2-2
TGTGCCAGTTTTAGGGTTGCTTCAAACACCGGGGAGCTGTTTTTT
CASFRVASNTGELFF
>TRBV9|few|.|TRBJ1-5
TGTGCCAGCAGCGTCAATCAGCCCCAGCATTTT
CASSVNQPQHF
>TRBV12-3/TRBV12-4|.|.|TRBJ2-7
TGTGCCAGCAGTTCCCGGGATTCCTACGAGCAGTACTTC
CASSSRDSYEQYF
>TRBV6-2/TRBV6-3|.|.|TRBJ1-5
TGTGCCAGCAGTTACTCTGCCGTGGTGGGCAATCAGCCCCAGCATTTT
CASSYSAVVGNQPQHF
>TRBV7-9|.|.|TRBJ2-1
TGTGCCAGCAGCTTAGACGCCAAAATCAATGAGCAGTTCTTC
CASSLDAKINEQFF
>TRBV4-3|.|.|TRBJ1-2
TGCGCCAGCAGCCAAGAGGGGTCGACGGAAATCTATGGCTACACCTTC
CASSQEGSTEIYGYTF
>TRBV10-3|.|TRBD1|TRBJ2-7
TGTGCCATCAGCGGACAGGTCTCCTACGAGCAGTACTTC
CAISGQVSYEQYF
>TRBV7-3|.|.|TRBJ2-5
TGTGCCAGCAGCCAGACAGTCCAAGAGACCCAGTACTTC
CASSQTVQETQYF
>TRBV6-5|.|.|TRBJ1-5
TGTGCCAGCAGTTACACAGGGTTCCAGCCCCAGCATTTT
CASSYTGFQPQHF
>TRBV19|.|TRBD1|TRBJ2-7
TGTGCCAGTAGCCTAGGACAGGGGGCCTACGAGCAGTACTTC
CASSLGQGAYEQYF
>TRBV7-2|.|TRBD1|TRBJ1-1
TGTGCCAGCAGCCCGGACAGGGTAGCTACTGAAGCTTTCTTT
CASSPDRVATEAFF